This T cell receptor (beta chain) was obtained from a study of control samples from healthy donors and cancer patients. V was clipped by 5 bases and J by 3 bases, with 14 bases between them. The germline V gene has CDR1 PRHDT and CDR2 FYEKMQ (reference sequence). The CDR3 sequence is 14 residues long. Here immunoSEQ multiplex PCR was the method, and the copy in TCRdb shows in-frame clones only, minus some. The sample lists about 120,000 clones, around 87% occurring once. The receptor was derived from a woman aged 45-65 years with colorectal cancer. The sample was PBMCs. The chain uses TRBV13 and TRBJ2-7; maybe TRBD1 (6 bases). The CDR3 loop reads CASSAPGHLYEQYF. CDR3 nucleotide sequence: TGTGCCAGCAGCGCCCCGGGACATCTCTACGAGCAGTACTTC.